The 21 T cell receptor beta chains presented below share a single source sample, sequenced in a study of blood T cells in healthy people across ages. A second about 7 to 12 cycle PCR used barcoded and J-beta primers. Using its own MiXCR run on the 5' RACE reads, TCRdb lists one record per CDR3 protein. The sample lists approximately 800,000 distinct CDR3 sequences; roughly 35% were seen once. The sample consisted of blood. The receptors stem from a man aged 18 to 29 in good health.

The chain employs TRBV12-3 or TRBV12-4 and TRBJ1-2; D ambiguous. V was cut by 1 base and J by 4 bases, with 13 bases left in between. This CDR3 has 15 residues. CDR3 sequence (DNA): TGTGCCAGCAGTTTAGGCCGAAGAGCACCCTATGGCTACACCTTC. Its protein product is CASSLGRRAPYGYTF.

This chain connects TRBV5-1 to TRBJ2-1; D is unresolved. V was pared by 4 bases and J by 0 bases, with 11 bases between. Germline V gene data show CDR1 as SGHRS and CDR2 as YFSETQ. The CDR3 covers 15 residues. The CDR3 reads CASSPSWSSYNEQFF. The CDR3 nucleotides read TGCGCCAGCAGCCCGTCGTGGAGCTCCTACAATGAGCAGTTCTTC.

J is TRBJ2-5 and V is TRBV20-1; D possibly corresponds to TRBD1 (6 bases). Germline-derived CDR1 and CDR2 are DFQATT and SNEGSKA (reference sequence). The germline V and J ends were trimmed by 6 bases and 4 bases, with 12 bases remaining between them. The CDR3 totals 12 residues. The CDR3 here is CSAVGARETQYF. The CDR3 DNA is TGCAGTGCAGTGGGGGCACGAGAGACCCAGTACTTC.

The chain joins TRBV3-1 to TRBJ1-2, with D maybe TRBD1 (5 bases). Germline assignment: CDR1 LGHDT and CDR2 YNNKEL (reference sequence). This CDR3 contains 14 residues. V lost 2 bases to trimming and J lost 3 bases, with 10 bases between them. The CDR3 spells CASSQTLGDYGYTF. The CDR3, as DNA: TGTGCCAGCAGCCAAACCCTAGGGGACTATGGCTACACCTTC.

At least ten counts were recorded for this clonotype. The CDR3 nucleotides read TGTGCCAGCCGCCAGGCGGGGGGCTCCCAAGAGACCCAGTACTTC. This codes for CASRQAGGSQETQYF. This chain links TRBV6-5 with TRBJ2-5; 8 bases line up with TRBD2. With V trimmed by 8 bases and J by 1 base, 9 bases remained unmatched. This CDR3 is built from 15 residues. Germline CDR1 is MNHEY and CDR2 is SVGAGI.

Only a few counts were recorded for this clonotype. The chain has TRBV6-2 or TRBV6-3 and TRBJ2-1; tentatively, D is TRBD1 or TRBD2 (5 bases each). This CDR3 is 15 amino acids long. V lost 4 bases, J lost 6 bases, and 16 bases lay in between. CDR1 and CDR2 from the germline V gene are MNHEY and SVGEGT. CDR3 amino acids: CASSWDPDVGNEQFF. Here the CDR3 DNA reads TGTGCCAGCAGTTGGGACCCGGATGTTGGCAATGAGCAGTTCTTC.

The chain combines TRBV14 with TRBJ2-1, with D unresolved. Germline V lookup: CDR1 SGHDN, CDR2 FVKESK. Trimming stripped 6 bases from V and 5 bases from J, with 11 bases between. This CDR3 is built from 13 residues. The CDR3 DNA reads as TGTGCCAGCAGGGACGACGGAGACAATGAGCAGTTCTTC. It specifies CASRDDGDNEQFF.

To note about this clonotype: This may be a read error, as it is one base from a much larger clone. The chain has TRBV20-1 and TRBJ2-1; 11 bases agree with TRBD2. V shed 6 bases and J 6 bases; nucleotides not matched to a gene: 4. This CDR3 contains 13 residues. Germline CDR1 is DFQATT and CDR2 is SNEGSKA (reference sequence). The CDR3 DNA reads as TGCAGTGCAGCTAGCGGGGGGCTCAATGAGCAGTTCTTC. Translation: CSAASGGLNEQFF.

The V gene is TRBV27, the J gene TRBJ2-1; 8 nucleotides agree with TRBD2. J lost 14 bases, V lost 1 base, and 4 bases had no gene match. The length of the CDR3 is 12 residues. CDR1 MNHEY and CDR2 SMNVEV come from the germline V gene (reference sequence). The CDR3 sequence: CASSLFGRGEFF. CDR3 DNA sequence: TGTGCCAGCAGTTTATTCGGGAGGGGGGAGTTCTTC.

In the case of this clonotype: The junction does not match germline at one end; this may be a read error. J is TRBJ1-2 and V is TRBV14; D is ambiguous. The V gene's germline CDR1 is SGHDN and CDR2 FVKESK. The CDR3 covers 16 residues. This CDR3 is CASSQDWQQANHGYTF. In DNA, the CDR3 is TGTGCCAGCAGCCAAGATTGGCAGCAAGCTAACCATGGCTACACCTTC.

This clonotype came up a few times. The rearrangement uses TRBV3-1 and TRBJ2-5, with 8 bases aligning to TRBD2. The closer fit of TRBJ2-7 to the DNA end suggests the J call may be wrong. The CDR3 contains 13 residues. Looked up from germline, CDR1 is LGHDT and CDR2 is YNNKEL (reference sequence). The CDR3 DNA reads as TGTGCCAGCAGCTATAGCGGGGAAGACGAGCAGTACTTC. Translated: CASSYSGEDEQYF.

This sequence joins TRBV6-5 and TRBJ2-7, with 12 nucleotides matching TRBD2. The length of the CDR3 is 14 residues. Germline assignment: CDR1 MNHEY and CDR2 SVGAGI. The V segment lost 2 bases and the J segment 9 bases; nucleotides outside the gene matches: 5. CDR3 protein: CASSYEGLAGRQYF. The DNA for the CDR3 is TGTGCCAGCAGTTACGAGGGACTAGCGGGCCGGCAGTACTTC.

This clonotype was seen a handful of times. This rearrangement joins TRBV14 to TRBJ2-1; D might be TRBD2 (7 bases). V dropped 0 bases and J dropped 0 bases, with 12 bases sitting between them. The CDR3 covers 17 residues. Germline loops: CDR1 SGHDN, CDR2 FVKESK. Here the CDR3 reads CASSQDPGGSSYNEQFF. CDR3 coding DNA: TGTGCCAGCAGCCAAGATCCGGGGGGCAGCTCCTACAATGAGCAGTTCTTC.

The rearrangement uses TRBV10-3 and TRBJ1-2; TRBD1 aligns across 7 bases. Per the germline V gene, CDR1 is ENHRY and CDR2 is SYGVKD. The length of the CDR3 is 13 residues. Trimming took 6 bases from V and 4 from J; bases not matched to a gene: 5. The CDR3 region is CAISQGGIYGYTF. As DNA, the CDR3 is TGTGCCATCAGCCAGGGGGGTATCTATGGCTACACCTTC.

The chain carries TRBV29-1 and TRBJ1-2; perhaps TRBD1 as D (5 bases). Germline lookup yields CDR1 SQVTM and CDR2 ANQGSEA. CDR3 size: 12 residues. Trimming removed 5 bases from V and 7 bases from J, with 14 bases in between. The CDR3 nucleotides are TGCAGCGTTAGTGAGGGGATTGGTGGCTACACCTTC. Its protein is CSVSEGIGGYTF.

This clonotype was recorded a few times. This may be a read error, as it is one base from a much larger clone. The J gene is TRBJ2-1, the V gene TRBV10-3; 10 bases are a match to TRBD2. The CDR3 totals 15 residues. CDR1 ENHRY and CDR2 SYGVKD come from the germline V gene. V lost 5 bases to trimming and J lost 5 bases; unmatched junction nucleotides: 6. In nucleotides, the CDR3 is TGTGCCATCAGTCTAGCGGGGGATCTCCACAATGAGCAGTTCTTC. It encodes CAISLAGDLHNEQFF.

The chain has TRBV4-2 and TRBJ1-1; D is ambiguous. The CDR3 spans 15 residues. Trimming took off 0 bases at V and 1 base at J, with 9 bases between the two ends. Germline V CDR1 and CDR2: LGHNA, YNFKEQ. The CDR3 nucleotides read TGTGCCAGCAGCCAAGAGGTCGGATCGAACACTGAAGCTTTCTTT. It specifies CASSQEVGSNTEAFF.

This clonotype was detected many times. The V and J genes are TRBV10-3 and TRBJ1-5; 7 nucleotides align to TRBD1. The junction had 2 bases not matched to a gene; V was cut back by 2 bases and J by 7 bases. The germline V gene has CDR1 ENHRY and CDR2 SYGVKD. This CDR3 contains 13 residues. For the CDR3, the DNA is TGTGCCATCAGTGAGCAGGGGGAACAGCCCCAGCATTTT. Translated: CAISEQGEQPQHF.

This clonotype was counted only a few times. The genes are TRBV27 and TRBJ2-1; no reliable D call. The CDR3 spans 14 residues. Trimming left V 1 base short and J 7 bases short, with 11 bases between. Germline lookup yields CDR1 MNHEY and CDR2 SMNVEV (reference sequence). The CDR3 DNA sequence: TGTGCCAGCAGTTTATACGGGCCCGGAAATGAGCAGTTCTTC. Its translation: CASSLYGPGNEQFF.

There are a few counts of this clonotype. The chain employs TRBV6-6 and TRBJ2-3; D ambiguous. The germline V gene encodes CDR1 MNHNY and CDR2 SVGAGI (reference sequence). V dropped 6 bases and J dropped 2 bases, with 12 bases sitting between them. The CDR3 length is 14 residues. For the CDR3, the DNA is TGTGCCAGCAGGCTCTCTCAGGTCACAGATACGCAGTATTTT. Protein: CASRLSQVTDTQYF.

The sample holds many counts of this clonotype. CDR3 loop: CSASSWTTDTQYF. CDR3 coding DNA: TGCAGTGCTAGTTCCTGGACTACAGATACGCAGTATTTT. V is TRBV20-1 and J is TRBJ2-3, with a possible D match to TRBD2 (5 bases). Germline V gives CDR1 DFQATT, CDR2 SNEGSKA (reference sequence). The CDR3 consists of 13 residues. Trimming removed 3 bases from V and 3 bases from J, with 10 bases in between.